Shown below are 17 T cell receptor beta chains from a single sample sequenced in a study of monozygotic twins with cystic fibrosis. Some clones are missing from TCRdb's copy, which holds only in-frame ones; the method was immunoSEQ multiplex PCR. The sample records approximately 17,000 clones, around 96% being singletons. The sequencing sample was made of blood. The source of these receptors is a girl aged 2-10 years with cystic fibrosis.

The J gene is TRBJ2-3, the V gene TRBV7-9, with TRBD2 matching 9 bases. V was clipped by 5 bases and J by 2 bases; unmatched bases: 5. From germline, CDR1 is SEHNR and CDR2 FQNEAQ (reference sequence). CDR3 length: 15 amino acids. Here the CDR3 reads CASSPRGGNTDTQYF. As DNA, the CDR3 is TGTGCCAGCAGCCCGCGGGGGGGAAACACAGATACGCAGTATTTT.

This chain connects TRBV6-5 to TRBJ1-6; 7 bases fit TRBD1. CDR3 length: 13 residues. CDR1 and CDR2 (germline): MNHEY, SVGAGI. Trimming cost V 7 bases and J 7 bases; bases outside gene matches: 4. The CDR3 spells CASKGQPNSPLHF. The CDR3 region has the DNA TGTGCCAGCAAGGGACAGCCAAATTCACCCCTCCACTTT.

The CDR3 region has the DNA TGCGCCAGCAGCTTTCGCGGGGTACCCGGAAACACCATATATTTT. It encodes CASSFRGVPGNTIYF. The chain recombines TRBV4-3 with TRBJ1-3; D is undetermined. The germline V gene has CDR1 LGHNA and CDR2 YSLEER. The germline V and J ends were trimmed by 5 bases and 4 bases, with 15 bases remaining between them. There are 15 residues in the CDR3.

J is TRBJ2-7 and V is TRBV5-6; TRBD1 aligns across 7 bases. V lost 6 bases and J lost 7; bases outside the gene matches: 16. CDR1 is SGHDT, CDR2 YYEEEE, per germline. This CDR3 comprises 15 residues. The CDR3 region is CASNLARSLRGEQYF. DNA for the CDR3: TGTGCCAGCAACCTGGCTCGGTCACTCAGGGGGGAGCAGTACTTC.

The CDR3 reads CSARGTQYF. For the CDR3, the DNA is TGCAGTGCTAGGGGGACGCAGTATTTT. The chain carries TRBV20-1 and TRBJ2-3; D uncertain. Between the trimmed V and J ends, which lost 3 bases and 9 bases, there was a span of 4 bases. The CDR3 length is 9 residues. Germline CDR1 is DFQATT and CDR2 is SNEGSKA (reference sequence).

The genes are TRBV5-4 and TRBJ2-3; D possibly corresponds to TRBD1 (6 bases). In germline, CDR1 is SGHNT, CDR2 YYREEE (reference sequence). V was pared by 4 bases and J by 2 bases, with 14 bases between. The CDR3 consists of 15 residues. Written as DNA, the CDR3 is TGTGCCAGCAGCGCAAACAGGGATCACACAGATACGCAGTATTTT. Translating gives CASSANRDHTDTQYF.

This clone was seen just once. The chain couples TRBV5-6 to TRBJ2-7; 16 positions agree with TRBD2. The CDR3 consists of 18 residues. Germline-derived CDR1 and CDR2 are SGHDT and YYEEEE. Trimming cost V 4 bases and J 5 bases; bases outside gene matches: 12. CDR3 sequence (DNA): TGTGCCAGCAGCCGACCGGGACTAGCGGGGGGGCCTTGGAACGAGCAGTACTTC. Translation: CASSRPGLAGGPWNEQYF. The variable domain in full, completed from reference TRBV5-6 and TRBJ2-7, reads DAGVTQSPTHLIKTRGQQVTLRCSPKSGHDTVSWYQQALGQGPQFIFQYYEEEERQRGNFPDRFSGHQFPNYSSELNVNALLLGDSALYLCASSRPGLAGGPWNEQYFGPGTRLTVT.

This clone was observed once. The rearrangement uses TRBV19 and TRBJ1-5; unclear D gene. The CDR3 has 13 residues. Germline V gene lookup returns CDR1 LNHDA and CDR2 SQIVND (reference sequence). The ends were cut back, 3 bases at V and 7 bases at J, with 10 bases in the middle. CDR3: CASSISLGQPQHF. The CDR3 nucleotides read TGTGCCAGTAGTATTTCTCTGGGGCAGCCCCAGCATTTT. Full variable domain (rest looked up from reference TRBV19 and TRBJ1-5): DGGITQSPKYLFRKEGQNVTLSCEQNLNHDAMYWYRQDPGQGLRLIYYSQIVNDFQKGDIAEGYSVSREKKESFPLTVTSAQKNPTAFYLCASSISLGQPQHFGDGTRLSIL.

This chain's CDR3 is CASSQVAGEYYEQYF. CDR3 nucleotides: TGCGCCAGCAGCCAAGTAGCAGGGGAATACTACGAGCAGTACTTC. V usage is TRBV4-3 and J usage is TRBJ2-7; weak D call: TRBD1 (6 bases). V was clipped by 1 base and J by 3 bases, with 13 bases between them. CDR1 is LGHNA, CDR2 YSLEER, per germline. The CDR3 runs to 15 residues.

This chain joins TRBV15 and TRBJ1-1; D not certain. From germline, CDR1 is LNHNV and CDR2 YYDKDF (reference sequence). The CDR3 has 15 residues. Trimming removed 0 bases at V and 6 bases at J, with 14 bases between. The CDR3 coding sequence is TGTGCCACCAGCAGAGATCGTGGAGGGATAGCTGAAGCTTTCTTT. It yields the protein CATSRDRGGIAEAFF.

The chain recombines TRBV4-3 with TRBJ1-5; D may be TRBD1 (6 bases). The CDR3 contains 18 residues. The germline CDR1 and CDR2 sequences are LGHNA and YSLEER. The germline V and J ends were trimmed by 0 bases and 2 bases, with 17 bases remaining between them. This CDR3 is CASSQENTGKGGNQPQHF. In nucleotides, the CDR3 is TGCGCCAGCAGCCAAGAAAATACAGGGAAAGGAGGCAATCAGCCCCAGCATTTT.

The chain carries TRBV7-9 and TRBJ2-7; 12 bases line up with TRBD2. This CDR3 is built from 17 residues. Germline V gene data show CDR1 as SEHNR and CDR2 as FQNEAQ (reference sequence). The junction had 5 bases not matched to a gene; V was cut back by 2 bases and J by 0 bases. DNA of the CDR3: TGTGCCAGCAGCTTAAGGACTAGCGGGGCCCACTCCTACGAGCAGTACTTC. Translating gives CASSLRTSGAHSYEQYF.

The chain carries TRBV21-1 and TRBJ1-2; the table gives TRBD1 as D, unverified against the DNA. TRBV21-1 is termed a pseudogene. This CDR3 region has 13 residues. DNA of the CDR3: TGTGCCAGCAGCGCGACAGCTAACTATGGCTACACCTTC. It encodes CASSATANYGYTF.

The V and J genes are TRBV18 and TRBJ1-4; 8 bases map to TRBD1. J lost 1 base, V lost 4 bases, and 5 bases had no gene match. This CDR3 has 16 amino acids. CDR1 KGHSH and CDR2 LQKENI come from the germline V gene. The DNA for the CDR3 is TGTGCCAGCTCACTTCGGACAGGGAAAACTAATGAAAAACTGTTTTTT. Translating it yields CASSLRTGKTNEKLFF.

The rearrangement uses TRBV30 and TRBJ1-6; TRBD1 aligns across 8 bases. The J segment lost 3 bases and the V segment lost 7 bases, leaving 5 bases of the junction unmatched. CDR1 and CDR2 (germline): GTSNPN, SVGIG (reference sequence). The CDR3 is 14 amino acids. CDR3 DNA: TGTGCCTACATACAGGGGGACTATAATTCACCCCTCCACTTT. Translating it yields CAYIQGDYNSPLHF.

The J gene is TRBJ2-3, the V gene TRBV7-2; 9 bases align to TRBD2. In germline, CDR1 is SGHTA, CDR2 FQGNSA. The CDR3 is made up of 16 amino acids. Trimming removed 1 base from V and 2 bases from J; junction bases left unmatched: 4. CDR3 amino acids: CASSLVSGRYTDTQYF. The CDR3 nucleotides read TGTGCCAGCAGCTTAGTTAGCGGGAGATACACAGATACGCAGTATTTT.

This chain joins TRBV14 and TRBJ1-1; weak D call: TRBD1 (6 bases). CDR3 length equals 17 residues. Germline V CDR1 and CDR2: SGHDN, FVKESK. Trimming shortened V by 0 bases and J by 2 bases, and 16 bases separated the two germline ends. Here the CDR3 DNA reads TGTGCCAGCAGCCAAGATCCACCGACAGGAACTAACACTGAAGCTTTCTTT. It codes for CASSQDPPTGTNTEAFF.